This T cell receptor (beta chain) was identified during a study of control samples from healthy donors and cancer patients (dated by TCRdb to 2018 to 2021). CDR1 is given as SGHAT and CDR2 as FQDESV, both from the germline V gene (reference sequence). From its cysteine to its phenylalanine, the CDR3 spans 13 amino acids. The retained sequence is limited to the CDR3, 39 bases, with the frame set at the first base. The junction carries 10 bases between V and J, which are trimmed by 1 base and 6 bases respectively. For this clone: There is no known antigen for this receptor. One base away there is no much larger clone; base qualities are not given.

Receptors were amplified or captured by the immunoSEQ multiplex PCR assay. Entries here come from immuneACCESS through TCRdb and include only in-frame sequences with V and J called. Some clones fail to appear in such tables; in the studies checked, an unresolved V gene covers under half of the shortfall, and the cause of the remainder is unknown. In this sample the table shows about 120,000 clones, 88% of which occur a single time. The ten top clones hold less than 3.5% of the sample. The specimen sequenced was blood. This TCR derives from a man between 40 and 49 years old in good health. Recombination connected TRBV11-1 to TRBJ2-7; matching of 6 bases hints at TRBD2 as the D gene. CDR3 reads: CASSLDGGTEQYF. In nucleotides, the sequence is TGTGCCAGCAGCTTAGATGGGGGGACCGAGCAGTACTTC.